The clone carrying this T cell receptor beta chain was recorded at least ten times. Its antigen is not known. Amplification yielded TCR beta CDR3 regions, with RNA transcripts as the source. HTBI primers were employed in a first-round RT-PCR of the TCR CDR3. TCRdb redid the calling of the multiplex PCR reads with MiXCR, one entry per CDR3 protein. The profile shows about 360,000 distinct CDR3 sequences, around 14% of them singletons. This entry comes from a study of T cells in Graves' hyperthyroidism and ophthalmopathy. The V gene end was trimmed by 1 base and the J gene end by 6 bases; junction bases not matched to a gene: 10. CDR3 length: 18 residues. General study results and limits: Peripheral blood also featured most of the thyroid clonotypes expanded above 0.001.

The sequenced sample consisted of blood. The J gene is TRBJ2-1, the V gene TRBV12-3 or TRBV12-4, with TRBD2 matching over 12 bases. This receptor was taken from a woman aged 18-35 years with Graves' hyperthyroidism that later progressed to Graves' ophthalmopathy. The CDR3: CASSLVFLAGGKPNEQFF. CDR3 DNA: TGTGCCAGCAGTTTAGTCTTCCTAGCGGGAGGGAAGCCCAATGAGCAGTTCTTC.